Below, 8 T cell receptor beta chains from the same sample are listed, as sequenced in a study of T cell clones after liver transplantation. The method was immunoSEQ multiplex PCR; TCRdb's version includes in-frame clones alone and lacks a portion of them. The table includes roughly 20,000 clones, 75% to 90% detected once. Sequenced material: CD8+ T cells from blood, taken before liver transplant. The receptor set was obtained from a human donor who received a liver transplant.

Of note for this clone: A junction boundary mismatches the germline segment, possibly from a read error. The CDR3 region is CASSSPSATDYEQYF. The CDR3 DNA reads TGTGCCAGCAGCTCCCCTAGCGCCACCGACTACGAGCAGTACTTC. The chain couples TRBV5-3 to TRBJ2-7; D is possibly TRBD2 (6 bases). TRBV5-3 has ORF status, its function being uncertain. This CDR3 has 15 residues.

J is TRBJ2-1 and V is TRBV19; possibly TRBD2 for D (6 bases). Germline assignment: CDR1 LNHDA and CDR2 SQIVND (reference sequence). CDR3 length: 14 residues. The V and J ends lost 4 bases and 7 bases respectively, with 14 bases between them. As DNA, the CDR3 is TGTGCCAGTAGTACTTCCTTGGAGGGGAATGAGCAGTTCTTC. The encoded protein is CASSTSLEGNEQFF.

This chain joins TRBV15 and TRBJ1-1; 7 nucleotides match TRBD1. From germline, CDR1 is LNHNV and CDR2 YYDKDF (reference sequence). Unmatched junction bases numbered 5, after V lost 3 bases and J lost 1 base. The CDR3 covers 15 residues. The CDR3 nucleotides are TGTGCCACCAGCAGGAGCGACAGGGCGAACACTGAAGCTTTCTTT. It specifies CATSRSDRANTEAFF.

The chain has TRBV7-2 and TRBJ1-4; D is unclear. Germline-derived CDR1 and CDR2 are SGHTA and FQGNSA. V lost 3 bases and J 8 bases, leaving 7 bases between the germline ends. CDR3 length: 12 residues. The CDR3 coding sequence is TGTGCCAGCAGCTTTGACGGGGAAAAACTGTTTTTT. Translated, it gives CASSFDGEKLFF.

J is TRBJ2-7 and V is TRBV27; D unclear. CDR3 length equals 14 residues. V lost 2 bases, J lost 2 bases, and 10 bases lay in between. CDR1 is MNHEY, CDR2 SMNVEV, per germline (reference sequence). CDR3 sequence (DNA): TGTGCCAGCAGTTTAGGAGCGCTCGCCTACGAGCAGTACTTC. This sequence encodes CASSLGALAYEQYF.

The rearrangement joins TRBV4-1 to TRBJ2-1, with D possibly being TRBD2 (5 bases). V was trimmed by 0 bases and J by 3 bases, leaving 12 bases between them. The CDR3 is made up of 16 amino acids. Germline V gene data show CDR1 as MGHRA and CDR2 as YSYEKL. CDR3 region: CASSQEPADNYNEQFF. CDR3 nucleotide sequence: TGCGCCAGCAGCCAAGAACCAGCGGATAACTACAATGAGCAGTTCTTC.

The rearrangement uses TRBV7-8 and TRBJ2-1; 9 bases line up with TRBD1. The trim removed 0 bases at V and 8 bases at J, leaving 8 bases unmatched. The CDR3 length is 16 residues. Germline-derived CDR1 and CDR2 are SGHVS and FQNEAQ. The CDR3 region is CASSLAGTGLMDEQFF. CDR3 bases: TGTGCCAGCAGCTTAGCCGGGACAGGGTTAATGGATGAGCAGTTCTTC.

This clone was seen once. This chain connects TRBV5-6 to TRBJ1-2; TRBD1 is a possible D gene (5 bases). This CDR3 comprises 14 residues. The V end was cut by 5 bases, the J end by 5 bases, with 16 bases between. The germline CDR1 and CDR2 sequences are SGHDT and YYEEEE. CDR3 sequence reads: CASRSVAGTYGYTF. CDR3 DNA sequence: TGTGCCAGCAGGAGCGTGGCCGGGACGTATGGCTACACCTTC.